The 20 T cell receptor beta chains listed next were all sequenced from one sample in a study of identical twins. A single record per CDR3 protein comes from TCRdb applying MiXCR to the 5' RACE reads. The table shows approximately 500,000 distinct CDR3 sequences, with roughly 26% occurring only once. These data were also filed under a second study, of T cells expressing NK-cell markers.

Sequencing was performed on CD4+ T cells sorted from blood. All receptors derive from a woman between 18 and 30 years old in good health.

In this sample, this clonotype turned up a few times. The V call is TRBV12-3 or TRBV12-4, the J call TRBJ2-4; a weak D match, TRBD1 (5 bases). The CDR3 consists of 13 residues. V was clipped by 7 bases and J by 5 bases, with 12 bases between them. Written as DNA, the CDR3 is TGTGCCAGCACCCTCGACAGTCAAAACATTCAGTACTTC. Translation gives CASTLDSQNIQYF.

The chain uses TRBV5-1 and TRBJ2-3, with 10 bases aligning to TRBD2. CDR1 and CDR2 (germline): SGHRS, YFSETQ. The CDR3 has 15 amino acids. Trimming removed 5 bases from V and 2 bases from J; junction bases left unmatched: 5. CDR3 region: CASRGTSETTDTQYF. The CDR3 DNA reads TGCGCCAGCAGGGGGACTAGCGAAACCACAGATACGCAGTATTTT.

The J gene is TRBJ1-2, the V gene TRBV7-9; D is possibly TRBD1 (6 bases). CDR1 is SEHNR and CDR2 is FQNEAQ in the germline V gene (reference sequence). Trimming cost V 8 bases and J 0 bases, with 10 bases left between them. There are 13 residues in the CDR3. The CDR3 reads CASPGQSNYGYTF. In DNA form, the CDR3 reads TGTGCCAGCCCCGGACAGTCTAACTATGGCTACACCTTC. The full variable domain, rest sourced from reference TRBV7-9 and TRBJ1-2, is DTGVSQNPRHKITKRGQNVTFRCDPISEHNRLYWYRQTLGQGPEFLTYFQNEAQLEKSRLLSDRFSAERPKGSFSTLEIQRTEQGDSAMYLCASPGQSNYGYTFGSGTRLTVV.

This clonotype has more than one count but fewer than ten. This CDR3 is CASSSTSGRGYNEQFF. The CDR3 nucleotides read TGTGCCAGCAGCTCCACGAGCGGGAGAGGATACAATGAGCAGTTCTTC. This chain links TRBV5-5 with TRBJ2-1; TRBD2 matches at 8 bases. The germline V gene has CDR1 SGHKS and CDR2 YYEKEE (reference sequence). The CDR3 sequence is 16 residues long. The ends lost 3 bases at V and 4 bases at J; junction bases unmatched: 9.

The chain carries TRBV5-4 and TRBJ2-3, with D possibly being TRBD1 (5 bases). Trimming shortened V by 0 bases and J by 5 bases, and 16 bases separated the two germline ends. The germline CDR1 and CDR2 sequences are SGHNT and YYREEE (reference sequence). This CDR3 contains 16 residues. The CDR3 nucleotides read TGTGCCAGCAGCTTGGGGCCCCAGGGTTTAGGAGATACGCAGTATTTT. Its protein product is CASSLGPQGLGDTQYF.

Written as DNA, the CDR3 is TGCAGTGCTAGGGGAAATGAAAAACTGTTTTTT. It encodes CSARGNEKLFF. V is TRBV20-1 and J is TRBJ1-4; D call uncertain. V gave up 3 bases and J gave up 5 bases, with 4 bases separating them. The CDR3 totals 11 residues. Germline loops: CDR1 DFQATT, CDR2 SNEGSKA (reference sequence).

The chain employs TRBV12-3 or TRBV12-4 and TRBJ1-3, with 9 bases that match TRBD1. The CDR3 sequence is 15 residues long. V shed 5 bases, J shed 4 bases, and the junction held 6 bases outside the gene matches. The CDR3 is CASSASGTGGNTIYF. Written as DNA, the CDR3 is TGTGCCAGCAGTGCAAGCGGGACAGGGGGAAACACCATATATTTT.

The genes are TRBV5-1 and TRBJ2-5, with D maybe TRBD1 (6 bases). This CDR3 has 13 amino acids. The V gene lost 3 bases and the J gene lost 5 bases, with 11 bases spanning the gap. CDR1 is SGHRS, CDR2 YFSETQ, per germline. The CDR3, as DNA: TGCGCCAGCAGCTCCCATACAGGGGAGACCCAGTACTTC. It is translated as CASSSHTGETQYF.

As regards this clonotype: The junction shows a germline mismatch at one end, possibly a read error. The chain links TRBV3-1 to TRBJ2-7; tentatively, D is TRBD2 (6 bases). This CDR3 has 13 residues. Germline V gene data show CDR1 as LGHDT and CDR2 as YNNKEL (reference sequence). CDR3 DNA sequence: TGTGCCAGCAGCCTACGGCTACGCGGGACGCTGGCTTTC. Protein: CASSLRLRGTLAF.

This CDR3 is CASSLRASGNEQFF. The CDR3 DNA follows: TGCGCCAGCAGCTTAAGGGCTAGCGGCAATGAGCAGTTCTTC. The chain recombines TRBV5-1 with TRBJ2-1, with 7 nucleotides matching TRBD2. V lost 2 bases, J lost 6 bases, and 5 bases stayed unmatched. The germline CDR1 and CDR2 sequences are SGHRS and YFSETQ. The CDR3 consists of 14 residues. The whole variable domain, filled in from reference TRBV5-1 and TRBJ2-1, reads KAGVTQTPRYLIKTRGQQVTLSCSPISGHRSVSWYQQTPGQGLQFLFEYFSETQRNKGNFPGRFSGRQFSNSRSEMNVSTLELGDSALYLCASSLRASGNEQFFGPGTRLTVL.

The V gene is TRBV29-1, the J gene TRBJ2-7, with 8 bases identical to TRBD1. Looked up from germline, CDR1 is SQVTM and CDR2 is ANQGSEA. V gave up 4 bases and J gave up 5 bases; unmatched junction bases: 4. The CDR3 length is 12 residues. The CDR3 DNA sequence: TGCAGCGTTGTTCCAGGGGGCCACGAGCAGTACTTC. This encodes CSVVPGGHEQYF.

The chain uses TRBV6-1 and TRBJ2-7, with D hard to call. V was shortened by 6 bases and J by 4 bases, with 16 bases between the two germline ends. The CDR3 runs to 14 residues. The germline V gene encodes CDR1 MNHNS and CDR2 SASEGT. The CDR3 sequence is CASRSDLGRYEQYF. The CDR3 DNA reads TGTGCCAGCAGGTCCGACCTGGGTCGGTACGAGCAGTACTTC.

This clonotype was picked up a small number of times. The genes are TRBV16 and TRBJ2-7; maybe TRBD1 (7 bases). Germline assignment: CDR1 KGHSY and CDR2 FQNENV. The germline V and J ends were trimmed by 3 bases and 5 bases, with 17 bases remaining between them. This CDR3 spans 15 amino acids. CDR3 nucleotide sequence: TGTGCCAGCAGCCATGCCCTCAGGGGGGTGCACGAGCAGTACTTC. Its translation: CASSHALRGVHEQYF.

There are a few counts of this clonotype. The chain recombines TRBV2 with TRBJ1-1; D is perhaps TRBD1 (5 bases). Germline CDR1 and CDR2: SNHLY and FYNNEI. The CDR3 runs 12 residues. V lost 8 bases and J lost 10, with 17 bases in between. The DNA for the CDR3 is TGTGCCAGCGCTCGGGACCCCGGCAGAGCTTTCTTT. It yields the protein CASARDPGRAFF.

This clonotype was detected a few times. This chain links TRBV12-3 or TRBV12-4 with TRBJ2-7; D remains ambiguous. This CDR3 is 14 amino acids long. V was cut by 2 bases and J by 3 bases, with 11 bases left in between. CDR3 bases: TGTGCCAGCAGTTTATCCCGCTCGCTCTACGAGCAGTACTTC. Its translation: CASSLSRSLYEQYF.

V gene TRBV29-1 combines with J gene TRBJ2-2, with a possible D match to TRBD1 (7 bases). From germline, CDR1 is SQVTM and CDR2 ANQGSEA. The CDR3 covers 14 residues. Trimming shortened V by 7 bases and J by 7 bases, and 19 bases separated the two germline ends. The CDR3 loop reads CSADPGGKGGELFF. The CDR3 region has the DNA TGCAGCGCTGACCCAGGGGGGAAGGGCGGGGAGCTGTTTTTT.

This clonotype showed up many times. This chain joins TRBV2 and TRBJ2-1; 9 bases align to TRBD2. The CDR3 covers 17 residues. The ends lost 8 bases at V and 2 bases at J; junction bases unmatched: 13. The germline V gene has CDR1 SNHLY and CDR2 FYNNEI. The CDR3 loop reads CASAPKVAGAPYNEQFF. CDR3 DNA: TGTGCCAGCGCCCCGAAGGTAGCGGGAGCCCCCTACAATGAGCAGTTCTTC.

The chain employs TRBV3-1 and TRBJ2-3; D is possibly TRBD1 or TRBD2 (6 bases each). V lost 0 bases, J lost 3 bases, and 31 bases lay in between. From germline, CDR1 is LGHDT and CDR2 YNNKEL (reference sequence). This CDR3 is built from 22 residues. As DNA, the CDR3 is TGTGCCAGCAGCCAAGATAGGGGCTCACCGGGGGCCACTAGGGTCCGGACAGATACGCAGTATTTT. This sequence encodes CASSQDRGSPGATRVRTDTQYF.

This clonotype was seen just once. J is TRBJ2-5 and V is TRBV20-1; D may be TRBD2 (6 bases). Germline V CDR1 and CDR2: DFQATT, SNEGSKA (reference sequence). V was clipped by 6 bases and J by 2 bases, with 13 bases between them. The CDR3 sequence is 13 residues long. CDR3 sequence reads: CSATPGLQETQYF. CDR3 bases: TGCAGTGCCACCCCGGGACTTCAAGAGACCCAGTACTTC.

CDR3 amino acids: CASAGTLATNEQFF. DNA of the CDR3: TGTGCCAGCGCCGGGACACTGGCCACCAATGAGCAGTTCTTC. The gene calls are TRBV16 and TRBJ2-1; a weak D match, TRBD1 (6 bases). The CDR3 contains 14 residues. Per the germline V gene, CDR1 is KGHSY and CDR2 is FQNENV. V lost 8 bases and J 6 bases, leaving 17 bases between the germline ends.